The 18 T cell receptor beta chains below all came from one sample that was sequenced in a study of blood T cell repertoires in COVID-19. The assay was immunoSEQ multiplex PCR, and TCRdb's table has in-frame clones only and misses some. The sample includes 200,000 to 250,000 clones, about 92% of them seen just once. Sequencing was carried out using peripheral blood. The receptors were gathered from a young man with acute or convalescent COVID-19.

The CDR3 DNA is TGTGCCAGCAGCTTAGGGAGTAGTGACAGCTTCTCCTACGAGCAGTACTTC. As protein: CASSLGSSDSFSYEQYF. The chain employs TRBV7-8 and TRBJ2-7, with TRBD1 as a possible D gene (5 bases). CDR3 size: 17 residues. With 1 base removed from V and 0 bases from J, the gap between germline ends came to 16 bases. Germline V gene lookup returns CDR1 SGHVS and CDR2 FQNEAQ.

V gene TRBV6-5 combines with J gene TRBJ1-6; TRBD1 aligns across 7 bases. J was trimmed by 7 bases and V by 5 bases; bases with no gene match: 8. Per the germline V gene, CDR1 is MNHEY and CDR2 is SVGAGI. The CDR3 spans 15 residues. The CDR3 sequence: CASSSDRAGNSPLHF. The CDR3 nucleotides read TGTGCCAGCAGTAGCGACAGGGCTGGGAATTCACCCCTCCACTTT.

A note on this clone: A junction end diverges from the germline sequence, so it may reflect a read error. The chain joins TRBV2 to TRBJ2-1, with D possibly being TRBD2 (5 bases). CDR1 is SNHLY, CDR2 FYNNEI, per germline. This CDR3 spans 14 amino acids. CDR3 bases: TGTGCCCGCAGGACTGACCTTGCCTACAATGAGCAGTTCTTC. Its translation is CARRTDLAYNEQFF. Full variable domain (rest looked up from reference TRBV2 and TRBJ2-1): EPEVTQTPSHQVTQMGQEVILRCVPISNHLYFYWYRQILGQKVEFLVSFYNNEISEKSEIFDDQFSVERPDGSNFTLKIRSTKLEDSAMYFCARRTDLAYNEQFFGPGTRLTVL.

The CDR3 DNA is TGTGTTTTGGGCCATGAGCAGTTCTTC. This gives the protein CVLGHEQFF. The gene calls are TRBV21-1 and TRBJ2-1; TRBD1 is the table's D call and was not checked against the DNA. TRBV21-1 is marked as a pseudogene. CDR3 size: 9 residues.

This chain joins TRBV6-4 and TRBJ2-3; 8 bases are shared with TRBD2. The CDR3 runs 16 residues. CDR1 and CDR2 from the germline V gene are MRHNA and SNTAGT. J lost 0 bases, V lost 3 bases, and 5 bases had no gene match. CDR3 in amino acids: CASSELPSGSTDTQYF. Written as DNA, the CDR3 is TGTGCCAGCAGTGAACTTCCTAGCGGGAGCACAGATACGCAGTATTTT.

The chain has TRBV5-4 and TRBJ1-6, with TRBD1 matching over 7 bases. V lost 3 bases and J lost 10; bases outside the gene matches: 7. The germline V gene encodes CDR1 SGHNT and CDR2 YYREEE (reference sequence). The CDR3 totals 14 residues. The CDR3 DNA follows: TGTGCCAGCAGCTCCAACAGGGGCGCCTCACCCCTCCACTTT. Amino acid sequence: CASSSNRGASPLHF.

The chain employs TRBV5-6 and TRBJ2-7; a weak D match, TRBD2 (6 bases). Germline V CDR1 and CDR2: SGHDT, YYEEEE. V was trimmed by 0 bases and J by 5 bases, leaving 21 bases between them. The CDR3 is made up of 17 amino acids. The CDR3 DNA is TGTGCCAGCAGCTTGGGGGGCGGGGAACCCCTTTCCCACGAGCAGTACTTC. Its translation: CASSLGGGEPLSHEQYF.

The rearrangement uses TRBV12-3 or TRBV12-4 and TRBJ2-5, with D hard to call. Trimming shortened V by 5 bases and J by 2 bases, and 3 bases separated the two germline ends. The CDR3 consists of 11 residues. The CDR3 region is CASSLQETQYF. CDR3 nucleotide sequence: TGTGCCAGCAGTCTACAAGAGACCCAGTACTTC.

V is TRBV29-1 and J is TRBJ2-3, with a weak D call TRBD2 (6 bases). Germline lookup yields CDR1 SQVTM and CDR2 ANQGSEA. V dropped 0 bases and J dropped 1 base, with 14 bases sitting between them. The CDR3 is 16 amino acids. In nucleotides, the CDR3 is TGCAGCGTTGAAGATTGGGGGACTGTTGGCACAGATACGCAGTATTTT. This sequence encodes CSVEDWGTVGTDTQYF.

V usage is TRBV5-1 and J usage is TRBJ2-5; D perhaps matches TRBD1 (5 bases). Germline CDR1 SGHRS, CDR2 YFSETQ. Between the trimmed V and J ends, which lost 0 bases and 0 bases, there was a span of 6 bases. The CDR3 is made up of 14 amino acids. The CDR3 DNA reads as TGCGCCAGCAGCTTGGCAGGGAACCAAGAGACCCAGTACTTC. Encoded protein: CASSLAGNQETQYF.

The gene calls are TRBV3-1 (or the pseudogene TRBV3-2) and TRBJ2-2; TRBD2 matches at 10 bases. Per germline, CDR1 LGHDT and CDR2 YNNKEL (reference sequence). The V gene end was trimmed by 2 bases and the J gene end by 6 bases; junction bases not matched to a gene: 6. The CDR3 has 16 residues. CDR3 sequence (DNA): TGTGCCAGCAGCCAACCTAGCGGGAGCGGCGCCGGGGAGCTGTTTTTT. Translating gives CASSQPSGSGAGELFF.

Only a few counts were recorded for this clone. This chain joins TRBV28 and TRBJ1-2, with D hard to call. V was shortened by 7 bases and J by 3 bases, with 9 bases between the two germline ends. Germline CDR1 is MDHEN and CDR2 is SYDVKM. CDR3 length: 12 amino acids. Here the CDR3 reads CASTSGDYGYTF. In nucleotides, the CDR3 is TGTGCCAGCACCTCGGGAGACTATGGCTACACCTTC.

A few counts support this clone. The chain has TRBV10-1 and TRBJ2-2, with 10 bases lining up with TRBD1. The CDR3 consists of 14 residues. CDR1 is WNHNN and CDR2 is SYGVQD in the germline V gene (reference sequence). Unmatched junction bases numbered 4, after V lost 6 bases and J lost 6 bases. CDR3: CASSPGTGAGELFF. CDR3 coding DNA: TGCGCCAGCAGCCCCGGGACAGGGGCCGGGGAGCTGTTTTTT.

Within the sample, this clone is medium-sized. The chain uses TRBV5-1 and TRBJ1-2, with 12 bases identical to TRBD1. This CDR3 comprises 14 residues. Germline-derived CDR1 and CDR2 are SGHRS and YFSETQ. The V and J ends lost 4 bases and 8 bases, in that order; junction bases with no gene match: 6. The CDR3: CASSPGQGAEGYTF. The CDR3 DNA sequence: TGCGCCAGCAGCCCGGGACAGGGGGCAGAAGGCTACACCTTC.

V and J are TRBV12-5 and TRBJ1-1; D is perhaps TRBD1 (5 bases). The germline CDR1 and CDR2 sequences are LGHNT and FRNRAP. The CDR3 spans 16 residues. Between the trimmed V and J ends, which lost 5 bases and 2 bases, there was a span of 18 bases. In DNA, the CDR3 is TGTGCTAGTGGTAAACCTTCAGGGAGGGGAAACACTGAAGCTTTCTTT. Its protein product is CASGKPSGRGNTEAFF.

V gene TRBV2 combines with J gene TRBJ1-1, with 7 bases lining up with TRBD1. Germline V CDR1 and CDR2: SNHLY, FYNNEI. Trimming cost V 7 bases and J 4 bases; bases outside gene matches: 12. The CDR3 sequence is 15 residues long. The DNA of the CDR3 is TGTGCCAGCAATCCAACGGGCAGGGGGTTCACTGAAGCTTTCTTT. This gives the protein CASNPTGRGFTEAFF.

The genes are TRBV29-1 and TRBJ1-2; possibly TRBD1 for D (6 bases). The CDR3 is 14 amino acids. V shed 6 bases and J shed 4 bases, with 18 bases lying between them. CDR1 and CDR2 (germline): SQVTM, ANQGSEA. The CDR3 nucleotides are TGCAGCGTGGACACGACAGGTCCGCCCTATGGCTACACCTTC. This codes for CSVDTTGPPYGYTF. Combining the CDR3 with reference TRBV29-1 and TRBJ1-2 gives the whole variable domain SAVISQKPSRDICQRGTSLTIQCQVDSQVTMMFWYRQQPGQSLTLIATANQGSEATYESGFVIDKFPISRPNLTFSTLTVSNMSPEDSSIYLCSVDTTGPPYGYTFGSGTRLTVV.

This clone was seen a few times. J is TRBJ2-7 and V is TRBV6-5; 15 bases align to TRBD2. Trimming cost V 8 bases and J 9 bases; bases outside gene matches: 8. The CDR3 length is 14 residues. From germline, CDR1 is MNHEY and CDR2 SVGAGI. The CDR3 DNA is TGTGCCAGCGGGGGACTAGCGGGAGGTTTAGGGCAGTACTTC. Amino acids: CASGGLAGGLGQYF.